This T cell receptor beta chain appears in the sequencing data of a study of cytomegalovirus exposure and HLA in healthy donors. Whole-study context: HLA-typed donors contributed around 82 million unique TCRs, which were held in an early data release. Study conclusions and caveats: Analysis was carried out at a later point, and it linked a missense DCLRE1C variant to TCR beta V- and J-gene trimming. Sequencing probably produced one cluster of sequence variants that were highly shared. An assumption of roughly uniform sequencing depth across donors underlay the presence/absence analyses.

CDR1 is MNHEY and CDR2 is SVGAGI in the germline V gene. V was cut by 0 bases and J by 2 bases, with 8 bases left in between. The CDR3 has 14 amino acids. This clone came up a few times. Its cognate antigen is unknown. The PCR contained 60 Vbeta and 13 Jbeta primers. Libraries were prepared by immunoSEQ multiplex PCR; TCRdb keeps only in-frame clonotypes and omits some of them. The repertoire includes 100,000 to 150,000 clones, less than 90% of them detected once, and 1.5% sits in the top ten. This chain uses TRBV6-5 with TRBJ2-7, with D possibly TRBD1 on 6 matching bases. The sample was PBMCs. The receptor was derived from a man aged 35 to 55 in good health and CMV-seronegative. CDR3 loop: CASSYSGTTYEQYF. CDR3 in DNA: TGTGCCAGCAGTTACTCCGGGACAACCTACGAGCAGTACTTC.